This T cell receptor (beta chain) stems from a study of T cells in localized non-small cell lung cancer. Study results and limitations: Tumor samples were not multi-region, leaving intratumor heterogeneity unexcluded. A median of roughly 50 of the top 100 tumor clones appeared in adjacent lung, which was paired and uninvolved.

V lost 6 bases, J lost 12 bases, and 17 bases lay in between. Looked up from germline, CDR1 is SNHLY and CDR2 is FYNNEI. The CDR3 is 12 residues long. Note on this clone: Antigen: not known.

This table comes from immunoSEQ multiplex PCR, and its TCRdb copy is limited to in-frame clones, with some not included. The sample gives 30,000 to 35,000 clones, 70% to 90% of which show up once; 2.5% to 3% is in the top ten. The rearrangement joins TRBV2 to TRBJ1-1; no reliable D call. Source: peripheral blood, taken before any cancer treatment. This TCR was recovered from a female donor over 55 with stage I lung adenocarcinoma. The CDR3 protein is CASREPGYGSFF. In nucleotides, the CDR3 is TGTGCCAGCAGAGAGCCGGGATACGGGTCTTTCTTT.